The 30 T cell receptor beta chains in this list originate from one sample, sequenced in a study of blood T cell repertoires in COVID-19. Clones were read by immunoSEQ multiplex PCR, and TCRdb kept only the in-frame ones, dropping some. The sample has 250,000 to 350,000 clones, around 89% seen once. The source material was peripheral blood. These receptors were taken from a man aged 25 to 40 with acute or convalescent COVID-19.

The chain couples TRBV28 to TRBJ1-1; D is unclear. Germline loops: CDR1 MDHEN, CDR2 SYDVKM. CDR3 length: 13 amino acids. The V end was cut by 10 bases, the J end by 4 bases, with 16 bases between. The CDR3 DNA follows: TGTGCCATCCGAGCGTTAGAGTCCACTGAAGCTTTCTTT. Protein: CAIRALESTEAFF. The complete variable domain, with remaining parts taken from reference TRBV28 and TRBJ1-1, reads DVKVTQSSRYLVKRTGEKVFLECVQDMDHENMFWYRQDPGLGLRLIYFSYDVKMKEKGDIPEGYSVSREKKERFSLILESASTNQTSMYLCAIRALESTEAFFGQGTRLTVV.

CDR3 nucleotide sequence: TGTGCCAGCAGCCTCCGGACTAGCGGGGGGTTAAGCACAGATACGCAGTATTTT. It is translated as CASSLRTSGGLSTDTQYF. This chain joins TRBV13 and TRBJ2-3; TRBD2 matches 14 bases. V lost 5 bases and J lost 0; bases outside the gene matches: 7. The CDR3 is 18 residues long. Germline loops: CDR1 PRHDT, CDR2 FYEKMQ (reference sequence).

CDR3 region: CASSPGQGQETQYF. Written as DNA, the CDR3 is TGTGCCAGCTCACCGGGGCAGGGCCAAGAGACCCAGTACTTC. J is TRBJ2-5 and V is TRBV18; D may be TRBD1 (5 bases). V gave up 3 bases and J gave up 1 base, with 9 bases separating them. The CDR3 loop spans 14 amino acids. In germline, CDR1 is KGHSH, CDR2 LQKENI.

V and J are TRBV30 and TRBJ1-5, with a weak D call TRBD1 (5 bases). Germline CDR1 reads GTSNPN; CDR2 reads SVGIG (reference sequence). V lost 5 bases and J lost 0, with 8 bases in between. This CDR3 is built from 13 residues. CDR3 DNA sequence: TGTGCCTGGGCAGGACATAGCAATCAGCCCCAGCATTTT. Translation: CAWAGHSNQPQHF.

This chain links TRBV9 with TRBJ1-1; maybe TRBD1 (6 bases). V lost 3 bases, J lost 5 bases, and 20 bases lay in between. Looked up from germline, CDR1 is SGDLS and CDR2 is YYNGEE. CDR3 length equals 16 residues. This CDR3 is CASSAELGQGLTEAFF. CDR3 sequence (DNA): TGTGCCAGCAGCGCCGAGTTGGGACAAGGGTTGACTGAAGCTTTCTTT.

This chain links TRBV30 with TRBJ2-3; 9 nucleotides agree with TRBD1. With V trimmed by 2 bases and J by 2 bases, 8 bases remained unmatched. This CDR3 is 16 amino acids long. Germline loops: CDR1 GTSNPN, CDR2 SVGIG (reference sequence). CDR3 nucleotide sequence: TGTGCCTGGAGTACACGCCGGGACAGGGTCACAGATACGCAGTATTTT. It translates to CAWSTRRDRVTDTQYF.

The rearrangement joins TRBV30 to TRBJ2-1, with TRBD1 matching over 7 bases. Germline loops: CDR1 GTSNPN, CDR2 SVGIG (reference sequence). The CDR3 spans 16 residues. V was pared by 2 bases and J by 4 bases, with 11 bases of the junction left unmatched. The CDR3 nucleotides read TGTGCCTGGAGTTGGTTAGTCAGGGGGTCTTACAATGAGCAGTTCTTC. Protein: CAWSWLVRGSYNEQFF.

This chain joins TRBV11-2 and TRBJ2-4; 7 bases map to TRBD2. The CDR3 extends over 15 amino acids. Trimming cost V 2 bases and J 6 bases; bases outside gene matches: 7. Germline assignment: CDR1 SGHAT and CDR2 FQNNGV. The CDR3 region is CASSLIGGEGNIQYF. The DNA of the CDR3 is TGTGCCAGCAGCTTAATCGGCGGGGAGGGAAACATTCAGTACTTC.

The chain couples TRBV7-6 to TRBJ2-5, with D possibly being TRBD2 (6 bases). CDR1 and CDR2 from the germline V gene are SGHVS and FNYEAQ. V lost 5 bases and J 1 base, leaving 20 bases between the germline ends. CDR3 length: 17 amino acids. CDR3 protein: CASSPHPWGSGQETQYF. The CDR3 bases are TGTGCCAGCAGCCCACATCCGTGGGGTAGCGGCCAAGAGACCCAGTACTTC.

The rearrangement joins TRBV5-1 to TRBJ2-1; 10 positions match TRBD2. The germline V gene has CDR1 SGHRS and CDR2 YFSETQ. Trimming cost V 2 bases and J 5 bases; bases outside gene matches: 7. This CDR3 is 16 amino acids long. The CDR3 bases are TGCGCCAGCAGCTTCGCTCTAGCGGGGGCCGACAATGAGCAGTTCTTC. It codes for CASSFALAGADNEQFF.

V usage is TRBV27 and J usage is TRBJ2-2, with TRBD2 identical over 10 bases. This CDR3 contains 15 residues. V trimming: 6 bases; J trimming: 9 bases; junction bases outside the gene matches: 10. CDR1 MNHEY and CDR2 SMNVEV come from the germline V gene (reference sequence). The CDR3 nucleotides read TGTGCCAGCAGAGAAGAGCGGGGGGGCTTTTGGGAGCTGTTTTTT. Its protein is CASREERGGFWELFF.

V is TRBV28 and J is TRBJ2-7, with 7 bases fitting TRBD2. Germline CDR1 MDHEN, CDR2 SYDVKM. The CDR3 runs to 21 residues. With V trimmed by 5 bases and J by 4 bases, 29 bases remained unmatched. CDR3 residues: CASSGRPLGAGVLTPGYEQYF. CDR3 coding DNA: TGTGCCAGCAGTGGGAGACCTTTAGGGGCGGGAGTATTGACACCGGGGTACGAGCAGTACTTC.

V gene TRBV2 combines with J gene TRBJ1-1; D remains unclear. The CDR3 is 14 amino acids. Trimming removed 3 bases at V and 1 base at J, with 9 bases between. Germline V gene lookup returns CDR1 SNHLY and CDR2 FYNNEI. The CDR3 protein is CASSDSAGNTEAFF. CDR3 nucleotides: TGTGCCAGCAGTGATTCGGCAGGGAACACTGAAGCTTTCTTT. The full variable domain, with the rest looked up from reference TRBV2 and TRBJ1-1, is EPEVTQTPSHQVTQMGQEVILRCVPISNHLYFYWYRQILGQKVEFLVSFYNNEISEKSEIFDDQFSVERPDGSNFTLKIRSTKLEDSAMYFCASSDSAGNTEAFFGQGTRLTVV.

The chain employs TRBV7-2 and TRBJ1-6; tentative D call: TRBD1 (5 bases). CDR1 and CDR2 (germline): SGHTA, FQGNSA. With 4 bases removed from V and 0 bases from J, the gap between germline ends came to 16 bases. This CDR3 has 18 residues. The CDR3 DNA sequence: TGTGCCAGCAGCTCCCACCGAAGGGGCAGCTCCTATAATTCACCCCTCCACTTT. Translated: CASSSHRRGSSYNSPLHF.

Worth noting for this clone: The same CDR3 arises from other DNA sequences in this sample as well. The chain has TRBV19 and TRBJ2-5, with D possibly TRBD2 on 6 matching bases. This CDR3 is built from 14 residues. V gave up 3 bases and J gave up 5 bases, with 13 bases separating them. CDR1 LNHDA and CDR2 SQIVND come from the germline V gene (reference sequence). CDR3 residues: CASSIMGGRETQYF. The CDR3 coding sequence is TGTGCCAGTAGTATTATGGGGGGACGGGAGACCCAGTACTTC.

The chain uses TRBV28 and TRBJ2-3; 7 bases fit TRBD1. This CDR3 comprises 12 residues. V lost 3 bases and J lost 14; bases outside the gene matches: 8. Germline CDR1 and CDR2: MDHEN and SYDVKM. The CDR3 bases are TGTGCCAGCAGTTTTTTACAGGGGCCCCCGTATTTT. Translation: CASSFLQGPPYF.

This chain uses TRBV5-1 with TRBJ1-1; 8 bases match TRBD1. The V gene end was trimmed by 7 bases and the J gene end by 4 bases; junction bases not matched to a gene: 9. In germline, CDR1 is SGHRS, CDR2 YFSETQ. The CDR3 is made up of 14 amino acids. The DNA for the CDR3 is TGCGCCAGCTCCCAGGGGGCGAGTGGCACTGAAGCTTTCTTT. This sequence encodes CASSQGASGTEAFF. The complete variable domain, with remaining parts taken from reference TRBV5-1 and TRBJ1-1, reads KAGVTQTPRYLIKTRGQQVTLSCSPISGHRSVSWYQQTPGQGLQFLFEYFSETQRNKGNFPGRFSGRQFSNSRSEMNVSTLELGDSALYLCASSQGASGTEAFFGQGTRLTVV.

CDR3 DNA sequence: TGTGCCAGCAACAAAGCGGACGGATTCTCTTCACCCCTCCACTTT. Protein: CASNKADGFSSPLHF. This chain uses TRBV6-1 with TRBJ1-6; no definite D call. V was trimmed by 7 bases and J by 9 bases, leaving 19 bases between them. Germline V gene lookup returns CDR1 MNHNS and CDR2 SASEGT. This CDR3 spans 15 amino acids.

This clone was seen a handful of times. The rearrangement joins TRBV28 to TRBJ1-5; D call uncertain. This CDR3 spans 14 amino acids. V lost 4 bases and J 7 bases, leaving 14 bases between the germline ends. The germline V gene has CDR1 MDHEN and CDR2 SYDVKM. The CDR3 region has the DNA TGTGCCAGCAGTTCGGGGTTGGGTGTACAGCCCCAGCATTTT. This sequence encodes CASSSGLGVQPQHF.

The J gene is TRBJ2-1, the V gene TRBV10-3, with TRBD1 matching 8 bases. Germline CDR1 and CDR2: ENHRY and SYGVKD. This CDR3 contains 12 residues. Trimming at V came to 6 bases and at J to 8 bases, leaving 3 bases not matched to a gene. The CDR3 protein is CAIRDRVDEQFF. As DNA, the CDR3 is TGTGCCATCAGGGACAGGGTAGATGAGCAGTTCTTC.

The CDR3 is CASSLGAGTTYGYTF. CDR3 in DNA: TGCGCCAGCAGCTTGGGGGCGGGGACCACGTATGGCTACACCTTC. The chain couples TRBV5-1 to TRBJ1-2; perhaps TRBD1 as D (5 bases). This CDR3 is built from 15 residues. The V gene's germline CDR1 is SGHRS and CDR2 YFSETQ. V was clipped by 0 bases and J by 5 bases, with 14 bases between them. The full variable domain, its missing parts supplied by reference TRBV5-1 and TRBJ1-2, is KAGVTQTPRYLIKTRGQQVTLSCSPISGHRSVSWYQQTPGQGLQFLFEYFSETQRNKGNFPGRFSGRQFSNSRSEMNVSTLELGDSALYLCASSLGAGTTYGYTFGSGTRLTVV.

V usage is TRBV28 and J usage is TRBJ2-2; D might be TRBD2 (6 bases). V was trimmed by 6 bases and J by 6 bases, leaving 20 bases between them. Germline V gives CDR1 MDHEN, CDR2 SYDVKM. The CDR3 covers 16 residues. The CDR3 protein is CASSSAGGVLAGELFF. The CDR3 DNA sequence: TGTGCCAGCAGCTCCGCCGGGGGTGTTCTTGCCGGGGAGCTGTTTTTT.

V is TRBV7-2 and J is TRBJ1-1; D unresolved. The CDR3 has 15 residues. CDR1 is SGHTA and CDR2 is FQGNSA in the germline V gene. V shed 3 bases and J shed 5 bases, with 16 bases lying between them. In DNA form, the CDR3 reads TGTGCCAGCAGCTTTTCGTATGGCGGCTGGACTGAAGCTTTCTTT. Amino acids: CASSFSYGGWTEAFF.

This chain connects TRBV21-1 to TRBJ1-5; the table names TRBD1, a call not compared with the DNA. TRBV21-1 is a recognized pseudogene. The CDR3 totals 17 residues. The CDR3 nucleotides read TGTGCCAGCAGCAAGCAATCCTGGCGGGACAGGGGTCAGCCCCAGCATTTT. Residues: CASSKQSWRDRGQPQHF.

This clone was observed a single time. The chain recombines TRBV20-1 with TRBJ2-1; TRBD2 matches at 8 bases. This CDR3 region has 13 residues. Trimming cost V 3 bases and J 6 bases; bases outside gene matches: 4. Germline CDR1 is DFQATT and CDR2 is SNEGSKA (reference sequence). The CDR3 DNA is TGCAGTGCTAGTGGCGGGGGGACCAATGAGCAGTTCTTC. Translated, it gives CSASGGGTNEQFF.

This CDR3 reads CAWSGGRGILEAFF. As DNA, the CDR3 is TGTGCCTGGAGTGGAGGCAGGGGTATTTTAGAAGCTTTCTTT. The rearrangement links TRBV30 to TRBJ1-1, with D tentatively TRBD1 (6 bases). CDR3 length: 14 amino acids. Germline values: CDR1 GTSNPN, CDR2 SVGIG (reference sequence). Between the trimmed V and J ends, which lost 1 base and 8 bases, there was a span of 17 bases.

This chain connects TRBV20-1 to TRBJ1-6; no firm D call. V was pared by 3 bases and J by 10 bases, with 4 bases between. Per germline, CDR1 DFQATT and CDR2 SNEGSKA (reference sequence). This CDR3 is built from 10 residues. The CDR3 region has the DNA TGCAGTGCTAGGGCATCACCCCTCCACTTT. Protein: CSARASPLHF.

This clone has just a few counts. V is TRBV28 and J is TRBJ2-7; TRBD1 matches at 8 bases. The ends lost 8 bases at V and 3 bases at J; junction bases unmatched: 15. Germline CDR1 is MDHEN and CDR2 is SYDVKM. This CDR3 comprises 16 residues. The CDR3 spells CASVGGSTGAVYEQYF. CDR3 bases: TGTGCCAGCGTAGGGGGTTCGACAGGGGCGGTCTACGAGCAGTACTTC.

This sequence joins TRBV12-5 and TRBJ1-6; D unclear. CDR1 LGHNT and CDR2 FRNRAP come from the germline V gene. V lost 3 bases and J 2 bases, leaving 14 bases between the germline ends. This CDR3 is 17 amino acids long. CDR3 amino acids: CASGFSGSKAYNSPLHF. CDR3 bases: TGTGCTAGTGGTTTTTCGGGGTCAAAGGCCTATAATTCACCCCTCCACTTT.

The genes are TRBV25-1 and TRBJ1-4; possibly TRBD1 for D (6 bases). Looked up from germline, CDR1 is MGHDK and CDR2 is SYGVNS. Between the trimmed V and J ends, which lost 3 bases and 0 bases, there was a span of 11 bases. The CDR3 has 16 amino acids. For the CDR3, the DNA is TGTGCCAGCAGTGAGGACAGAACTGCAACTAATGAAAAACTGTTTTTT. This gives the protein CASSEDRTATNEKLFF.